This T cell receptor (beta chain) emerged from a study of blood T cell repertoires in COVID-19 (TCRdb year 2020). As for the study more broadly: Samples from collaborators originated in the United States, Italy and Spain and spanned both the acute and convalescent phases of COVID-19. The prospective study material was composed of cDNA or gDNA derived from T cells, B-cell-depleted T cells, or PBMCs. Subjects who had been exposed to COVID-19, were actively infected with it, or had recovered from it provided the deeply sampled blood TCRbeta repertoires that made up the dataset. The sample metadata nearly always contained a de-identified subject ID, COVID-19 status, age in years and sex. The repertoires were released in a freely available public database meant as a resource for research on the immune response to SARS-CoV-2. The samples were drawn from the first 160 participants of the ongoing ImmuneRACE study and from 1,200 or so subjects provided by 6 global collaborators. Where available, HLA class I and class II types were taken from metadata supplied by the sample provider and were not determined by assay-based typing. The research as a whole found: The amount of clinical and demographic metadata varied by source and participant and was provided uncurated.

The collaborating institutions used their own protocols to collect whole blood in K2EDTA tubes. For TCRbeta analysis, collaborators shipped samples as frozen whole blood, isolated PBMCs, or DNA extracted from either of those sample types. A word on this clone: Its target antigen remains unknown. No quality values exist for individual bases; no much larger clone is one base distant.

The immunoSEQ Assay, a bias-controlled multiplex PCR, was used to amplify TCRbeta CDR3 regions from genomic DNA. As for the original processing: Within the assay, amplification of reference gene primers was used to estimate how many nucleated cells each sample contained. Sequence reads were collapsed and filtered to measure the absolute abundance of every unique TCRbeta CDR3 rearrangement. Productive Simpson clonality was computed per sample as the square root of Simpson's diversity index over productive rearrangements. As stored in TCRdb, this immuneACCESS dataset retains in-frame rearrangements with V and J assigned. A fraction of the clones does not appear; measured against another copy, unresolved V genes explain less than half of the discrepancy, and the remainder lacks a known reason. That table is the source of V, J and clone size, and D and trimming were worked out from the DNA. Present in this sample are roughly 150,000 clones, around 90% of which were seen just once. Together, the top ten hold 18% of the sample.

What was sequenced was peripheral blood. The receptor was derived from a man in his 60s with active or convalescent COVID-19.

Here the CDR3 is given as CASSRDRTGGVSETQYF. The DNA sequence is TGTGCCAGTAGTAGGGATCGGACAGGCGGTGTTTCAGAGACCCAGTACTTC. The rearranged chain carries TRBV19 and TRBJ2-5; 7 central bases correspond to TRBD1. Ends trimmed: V by 4 bases, J by 4 bases; bases unmatched to a gene: 15. The CDR3, from cysteine to phenylalanine, totals 17 residues. The read is trimmed to its CDR3 DNA, 51 bases read in frame from base 1. The germline V gene (reference sequence) yields LNHDA for CDR1 and SQIVND for CDR2. The full variable domain, with segments outside the CDR3 supplied by the reference TRBV19 and TRBJ2-5 proteins, appears as DGGITQSPKYLFRKEGQNVTLSCEQNLNHDAMYWYRQDPGQGLRLIYYSQIVNDFQKGDIAEGYSVSREKKESFPLTVTSAQKNPTAFYLCASSRDRTGGVSETQYFGPGTRLLVL.